This T cell receptor beta chain was found in a study of shared clonotypes between healthy human individuals. Overall study findings and caveats: Generation probabilities were higher for clonotypes shared across all four sorted-subset donors than for unshared ones. Sampling included only blood; tissue repertoires likely differ. A handful of donors held about 5.1% of naive CD4 clonotypes in common.

All donors were Caucasian adults living in Nashville, Tennessee. Sequenced by immunoSEQ multiplex PCR; TCRdb stores in-frame clones only, minus some. The table has some 1.5 million clones, 95% to 97% seen once. The CDR3 contains 12 residues. The germline V and J ends were trimmed by 4 bases and 6 bases, with 8 bases remaining between them. Looked up from germline, CDR1 is MDHEN and CDR2 is SYDVKM. On this clone: The antigen is unknown.

The chain has TRBV28 and TRBJ2-3; D perhaps matches TRBD1 (5 bases). The material sequenced was naive CD4+ T cells sorted from blood. Noted subset: CD45RA+ positively selected. The TCR comes from a man aged 30 to 39 in good health. The CDR3 is CASSWNRDTQYF. Written as DNA, the CDR3 is TGTGCCAGCAGTTGGAACAGGGATACGCAGTATTTT.